This T cell receptor (beta chain) was sequenced in a study of T cells after yellow fever vaccination. Study overall: Preparation of the low-cell-number fractions used SMART-Seq v4 Ultra Low Input. Notes on the study in general: The bulk population could contribute abundant contaminating clonotypes to FACS-sorted repertoires. It was a small share of clonotypes that appeared in both CD4 and CD8 compartments.

This CDR3 has 16 residues. CDR1 and CDR2 (germline): SEHNR, FQNEAQ (reference sequence). Trimming cost V 5 bases and J 3 bases; bases outside gene matches: 11. Conversion of TCR transcripts into cDNA relied on 5'RACE template switching, which added a universal primer site and UMIs. In TCRdb, the 5' RACE reads were re-called with MiXCR into one record per CDR3 protein. The sample records about 210,000 distinct CDR3 sequences, 3% to 3.5% being singletons. The table lists this clonotype with many counts. The antigen remains undetermined. The receptor comes from a man aged 18 to 29 who received the YFV17D yellow fever vaccine. The sample consisted of CD4+ T cells sorted from PBMCs, taken 10 days after the yellow fever booster vaccination. V usage is TRBV7-9 and J usage is TRBJ2-3; 7 bases are shared with TRBD2. The CDR3 sequence: CASSRQRSAGTDTQYF. CDR3 DNA: TGTGCCAGCAGCCGGCAACGATCAGCGGGGACAGATACGCAGTATTTT.